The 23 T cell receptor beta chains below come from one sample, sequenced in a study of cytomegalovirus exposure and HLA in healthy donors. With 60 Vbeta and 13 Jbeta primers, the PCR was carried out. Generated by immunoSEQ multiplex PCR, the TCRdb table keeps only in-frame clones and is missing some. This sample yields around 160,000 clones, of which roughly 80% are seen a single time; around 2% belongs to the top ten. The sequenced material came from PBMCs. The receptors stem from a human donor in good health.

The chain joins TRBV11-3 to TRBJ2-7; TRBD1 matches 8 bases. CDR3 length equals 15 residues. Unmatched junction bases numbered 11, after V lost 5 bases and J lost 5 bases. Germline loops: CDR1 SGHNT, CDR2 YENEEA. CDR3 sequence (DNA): TGTGCCAGCAGCATACCGGCAGGGGGCGCGGACGAGCAGTACTTC. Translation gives CASSIPAGGADEQYF.

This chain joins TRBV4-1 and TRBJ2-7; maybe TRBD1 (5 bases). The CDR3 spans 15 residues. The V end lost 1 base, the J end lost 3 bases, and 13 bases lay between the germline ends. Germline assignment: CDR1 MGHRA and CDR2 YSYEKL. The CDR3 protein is CASSQVQDPGYEQYF. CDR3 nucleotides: TGCGCCAGCAGCCAAGTACAGGATCCCGGCTACGAGCAGTACTTC.

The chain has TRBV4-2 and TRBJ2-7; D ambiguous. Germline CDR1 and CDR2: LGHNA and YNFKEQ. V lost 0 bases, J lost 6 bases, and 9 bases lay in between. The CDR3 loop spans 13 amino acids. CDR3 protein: CASSQEYVSEQYF. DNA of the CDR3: TGTGCCAGCAGCCAAGAATATGTTAGCGAGCAGTACTTC.

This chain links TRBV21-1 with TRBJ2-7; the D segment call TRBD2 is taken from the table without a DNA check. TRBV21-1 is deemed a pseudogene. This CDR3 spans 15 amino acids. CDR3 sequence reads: CASSSPGEPSYEQYF. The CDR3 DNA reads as TGTGCCAGCAGCTCCCCGGGGGAGCCGAGCTACGAGCAGTACTTC.

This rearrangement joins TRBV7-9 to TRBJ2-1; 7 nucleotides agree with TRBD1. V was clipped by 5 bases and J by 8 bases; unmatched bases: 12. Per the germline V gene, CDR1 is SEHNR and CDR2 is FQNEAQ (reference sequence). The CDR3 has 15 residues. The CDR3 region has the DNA TGTGCCAGCAGCCCCGATGAGGGACAGATCTATGAGCAGTTCTTC. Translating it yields CASSPDEGQIYEQFF.

Written as DNA, the CDR3 is TGTGCCATCAGTGGGGCAGGGGGCTACGAGCAGTACTTC. Its protein is CAISGAGGYEQYF. The chain joins TRBV10-3 to TRBJ2-7; 7 nucleotides align to TRBD1. Germline V gene data show CDR1 as ENHRY and CDR2 as SYGVKD. With V trimmed by 4 bases and J by 3 bases, 3 bases remained unmatched. CDR3 length equals 13 residues.

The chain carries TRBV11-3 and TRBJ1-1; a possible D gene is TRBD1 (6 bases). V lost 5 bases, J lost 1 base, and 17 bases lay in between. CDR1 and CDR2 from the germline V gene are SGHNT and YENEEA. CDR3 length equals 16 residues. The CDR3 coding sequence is TGTGCCAGCAGCACCCGGGACACGAACCCGAACACTGAAGCTTTCTTT. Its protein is CASSTRDTNPNTEAFF.

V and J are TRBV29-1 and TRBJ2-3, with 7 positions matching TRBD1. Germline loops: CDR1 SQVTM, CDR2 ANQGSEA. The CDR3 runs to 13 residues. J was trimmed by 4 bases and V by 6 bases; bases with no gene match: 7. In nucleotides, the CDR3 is TGCAGCGTGAACAGGGGTGGGCCAGATACGCAGTATTTT. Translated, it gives CSVNRGGPDTQYF.

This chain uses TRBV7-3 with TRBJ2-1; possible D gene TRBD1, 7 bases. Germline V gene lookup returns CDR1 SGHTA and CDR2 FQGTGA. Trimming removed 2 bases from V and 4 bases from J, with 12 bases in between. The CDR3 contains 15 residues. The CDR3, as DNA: TGTGCCAGCAGCTTAGGCAGGGGGGCGTACAATGAGCAGTTCTTC. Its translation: CASSLGRGAYNEQFF.

The CDR3 region is CASSLVDKFFYEQYF. CDR3 bases: TGTGCCAGCAGCTTAGTGGACAAGTTTTTCTACGAGCAGTACTTC. The J gene is TRBJ2-7, the V gene TRBV7-2, with TRBD1 as a possible D gene (5 bases). CDR1 is SGHTA, CDR2 FQGNSA, per germline. Trimming took 1 base from V and 3 from J, leaving 13 bases between them. The CDR3 consists of 15 residues.

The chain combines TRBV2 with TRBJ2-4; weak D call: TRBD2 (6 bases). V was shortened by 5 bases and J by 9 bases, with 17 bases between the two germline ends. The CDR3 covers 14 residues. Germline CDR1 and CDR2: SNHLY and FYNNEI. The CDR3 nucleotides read TGTGCCAGCAGTTTCGGAGGGCCAGGAGGCATTCAGTACTTC. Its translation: CASSFGGPGGIQYF.

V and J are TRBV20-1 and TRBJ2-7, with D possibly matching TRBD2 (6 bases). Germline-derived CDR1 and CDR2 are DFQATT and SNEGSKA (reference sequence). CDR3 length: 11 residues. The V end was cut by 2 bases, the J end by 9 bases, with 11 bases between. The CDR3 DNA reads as TGCAGTGCTAGATCCCTAGCGTCGCAGTACTTC. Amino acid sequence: CSARSLASQYF.

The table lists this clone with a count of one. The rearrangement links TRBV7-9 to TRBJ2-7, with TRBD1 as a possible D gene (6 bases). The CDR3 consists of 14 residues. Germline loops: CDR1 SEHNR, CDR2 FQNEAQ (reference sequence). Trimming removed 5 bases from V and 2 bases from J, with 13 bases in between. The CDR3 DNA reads TGTGCCAGCAGCCGCCGGGACACCCCCTACGAGCAGTACTTC. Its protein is CASSRRDTPYEQYF.

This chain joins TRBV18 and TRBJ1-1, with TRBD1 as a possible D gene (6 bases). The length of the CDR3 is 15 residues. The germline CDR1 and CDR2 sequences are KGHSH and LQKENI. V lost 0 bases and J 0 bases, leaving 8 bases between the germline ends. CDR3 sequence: CASSPPGAVNTEAFF. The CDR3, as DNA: TGTGCCAGCTCACCACCGGGGGCCGTGAACACTGAAGCTTTCTTT. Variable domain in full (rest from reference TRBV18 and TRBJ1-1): NAGVMQNPRHLVRRRGQEARLRCSPMKGHSHVYWYRQLPEEGLKFMVYLQKENIIDESGMPKERFSAEFPKEGPSILRIQQVVRGDSAAYFCASSPPGAVNTEAFFGQGTRLTVV.

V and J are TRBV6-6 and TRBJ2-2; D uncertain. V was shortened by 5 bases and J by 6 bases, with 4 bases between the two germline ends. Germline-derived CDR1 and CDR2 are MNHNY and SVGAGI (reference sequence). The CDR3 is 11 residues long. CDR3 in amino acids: CASSGPGELFF. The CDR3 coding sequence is TGTGCCAGCAGTGGGCCCGGGGAGCTGTTTTTT.

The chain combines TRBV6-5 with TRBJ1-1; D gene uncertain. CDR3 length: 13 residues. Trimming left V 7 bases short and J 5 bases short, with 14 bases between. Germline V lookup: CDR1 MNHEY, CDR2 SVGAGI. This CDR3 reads CASTRGWRTEAFF. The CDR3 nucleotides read TGTGCCAGCACCCGCGGTTGGAGGACTGAAGCTTTCTTT.

The CDR3 DNA follows: TGCAGCGTTGCATCTGAAAAACTGTTTTTT. This encodes CSVASEKLFF. This rearrangement joins TRBV29-1 to TRBJ1-4; D gene uncertain. CDR1 SQVTM and CDR2 ANQGSEA come from the germline V gene. The CDR3 is made up of 10 amino acids. V lost 4 bases and J lost 7, with 4 bases in between.

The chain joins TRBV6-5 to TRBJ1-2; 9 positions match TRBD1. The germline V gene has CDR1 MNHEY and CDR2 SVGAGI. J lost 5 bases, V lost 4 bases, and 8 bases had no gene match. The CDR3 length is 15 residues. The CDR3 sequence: CASSWGQGGVYGYTF. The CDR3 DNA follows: TGTGCCAGCAGTTGGGGACAGGGAGGAGTTTATGGCTACACCTTC.

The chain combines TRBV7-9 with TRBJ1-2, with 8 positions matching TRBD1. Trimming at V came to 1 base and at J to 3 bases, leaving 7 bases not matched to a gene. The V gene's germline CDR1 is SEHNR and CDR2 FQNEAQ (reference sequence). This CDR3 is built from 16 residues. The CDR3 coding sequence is TGTGCCAGCAGCTTAGACTCAGGGGGCGCGCACTATGGCTACACCTTC. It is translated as CASSLDSGGAHYGYTF.

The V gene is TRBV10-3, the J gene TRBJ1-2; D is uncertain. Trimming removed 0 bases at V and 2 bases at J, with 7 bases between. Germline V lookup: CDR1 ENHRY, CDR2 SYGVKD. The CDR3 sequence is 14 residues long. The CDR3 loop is CAISESTLNYGYTF. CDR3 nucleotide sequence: TGTGCCATCAGTGAGTCAACATTGAACTATGGCTACACCTTC.

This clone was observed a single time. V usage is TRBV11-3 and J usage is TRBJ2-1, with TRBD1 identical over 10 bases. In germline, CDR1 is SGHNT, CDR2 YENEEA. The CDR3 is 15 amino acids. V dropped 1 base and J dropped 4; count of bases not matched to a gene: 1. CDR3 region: CASSLGTGGYNEQFF. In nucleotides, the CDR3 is TGTGCCAGCAGCTTAGGGACAGGGGGGTACAATGAGCAGTTCTTC.

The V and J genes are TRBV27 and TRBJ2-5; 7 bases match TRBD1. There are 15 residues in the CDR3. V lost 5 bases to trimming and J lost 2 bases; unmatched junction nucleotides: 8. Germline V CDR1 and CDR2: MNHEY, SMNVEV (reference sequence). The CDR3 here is CASSTDWTGQETQYF. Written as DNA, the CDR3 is TGTGCCAGCAGTACCGACTGGACAGGACAAGAGACCCAGTACTTC.

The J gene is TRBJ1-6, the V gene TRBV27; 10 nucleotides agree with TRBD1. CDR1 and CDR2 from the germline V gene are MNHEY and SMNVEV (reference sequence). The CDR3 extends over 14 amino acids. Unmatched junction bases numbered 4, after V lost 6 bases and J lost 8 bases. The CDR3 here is CASRAGTGDSPLHF. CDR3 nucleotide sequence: TGTGCCAGCAGGGCCGGGACAGGGGATTCACCCCTCCACTTT.